Below, one T cell receptor beta chain is given with its context. The sample is drawn from a study of blood T cell repertoires in COVID-19. V was clipped by 7 bases and J by 1 base; unmatched bases: 9. This CDR3 is 15 amino acids long. Germline values: CDR1 MNHEY, CDR2 SVGEGT. Method: immunoSEQ multiplex PCR; TCRdb's copy keeps in-frame clones and lacks some. The sample lists about 330,000 clones, approximately 88% seen once, with about 3.9% in the top ten. Material for sequencing was peripheral blood. This chain joins TRBV6-2 or TRBV6-3 and TRBJ2-7; 8 bases agree with TRBD2. The sequence was collected from a woman aged 45-60 years with active or convalescent COVID-19. CDR3 DNA sequence: TGTGCCAGCACCCCACGGGGGGGGCCGTCCTACGAGCAGTACTTC. Encoded protein: CASTPRGGPSYEQYF.